A selection of T cell receptor beta chains follows, all from one sample in a study of cytomegalovirus exposure and HLA in healthy donors. Data came from immunoSEQ multiplex PCR; TCRdb stores just in-frame clones and leaves some out. The profile shows 80,000 to 100,000 clones, around 77% of them singletons. Sequencing was carried out using PBMCs. The receptors come from a man aged 35 to 55 in good health and CMV-seronegative. The CDR3 runs from the conserved cysteine through the conserved F or W. Each record gives: D gene, V gene, J gene, clone size, CDR3 DNA, CDR3 protein. A D gene is named only where the DNA matches it firmly. The size field is filled for only some rows; it gives once, few, many or a size class.

d_gene: TRBD1
v_gene: TRBV29-1
j_gene: TRBJ1-1
abundance: -
CDR3nt: TGCAGCGTCGAAGGACAGGGCAACACTGAAGCTTTCTTT
CDR3aa: CSVEGQGNTEAFF

d_gene: TRBD1
v_gene: TRBV29-1
j_gene: TRBJ1-3
abundance: -
CDR3nt: TGCAGCGTAGGACAGGGCTCTGGAAACACCATATATTTT
CDR3aa: CSVGQGSGNTIYF

d_gene: TRBD2
v_gene: TRBV5-4
j_gene: TRBJ2-1
abundance: -
CDR3nt: TGTGCCAGCAGCGCCAGGACTAGGGACAATGAGCAGTTCTTC
CDR3aa: CASSARTRDNEQFF

d_gene: -
v_gene: TRBV29-1
j_gene: TRBJ1-5
abundance: -
CDR3nt: TGCAGCGTCATTACTCAGTCAGGTCCCAATCAGCCCCAGCATTTT
CDR3aa: CSVITQSGPNQPQHF

d_gene: TRBD1
v_gene: TRBV5-1
j_gene: TRBJ1-4
abundance: -
CDR3nt: TGCGCCAGCAGCTGGGGGTCCGGGACAGGAAATGAAAAACTGTTTTTT
CDR3aa: CASSWGSGTGNEKLFF

d_gene: -
v_gene: TRBV29-1
j_gene: TRBJ2-1
abundance: -
CDR3nt: TGCAGCGTACGGGGGTCACGCACCAGAGGGCAGTTCTTC
CDR3aa: CSVRGSRTRGQFF

d_gene: TRBD2
v_gene: TRBV30
j_gene: TRBJ2-3
abundance: -
CDR3nt: TGTGCCTGGACAACTAGCGCGAGTAGAGCCACAGATACGCAGTATTTT
CDR3aa: CAWTTSASRATDTQYF

d_gene: -
v_gene: TRBV9
j_gene: TRBJ2-1
abundance: -
CDR3nt: TGTGCCAGCAGCGTATACTCGGCAGGGCCCAATGAGCAGTTCTTC
CDR3aa: CASSVYSAGPNEQFF

d_gene: -
v_gene: TRBV7-9
j_gene: TRBJ1-5
abundance: -
CDR3nt: TGTGCCAGCAGCTCCCCGGAGGAGGGCGGTCAGCCCCAGCATTTT
CDR3aa: CASSSPEEGGQPQHF

d_gene: TRBD1
v_gene: TRBV28
j_gene: TRBJ1-2
abundance: -
CDR3nt: TGTGCCAGCCGGTTCAGGGGGCCTGGCTACACCTTC
CDR3aa: CASRFRGPGYTF

d_gene: TRBD1
v_gene: TRBV5-1
j_gene: TRBJ2-3
abundance: -
CDR3nt: TGCGCCAGCAGCTTGGAGGGGGCTCTAACAGATACGCAGTATTTT
CDR3aa: CASSLEGALTDTQYF

d_gene: -
v_gene: TRBV6-5
j_gene: TRBJ2-7
abundance: -
CDR3nt: TGTGCCAGCAGTTACCAGGGAGGAACCTACGAGCAGTACTTC
CDR3aa: CASSYQGGTYEQYF

d_gene: TRBD1
v_gene: TRBV2
j_gene: TRBJ1-4
abundance: -
CDR3nt: TGTGCCAGCAGGCCCGCTCCCGGGACAGGGGACTCCCTTAATGAAAAACTGTTTTTT
CDR3aa: CASRPAPGTGDSLNEKLFF

d_gene: -
v_gene: TRBV7-9
j_gene: TRBJ2-7
abundance: -
CDR3nt: TGTGCCAGCAGCTTATCACAGGACGCCTACGAGCAGTACTTC
CDR3aa: CASSLSQDAYEQYF

d_gene: TRBD1
v_gene: TRBV10-3
j_gene: TRBJ2-7
abundance: -
CDR3nt: TGTGCCATCAGTGAAATCGGACAGGGAAGGAGCTCCTACGAGCAGTACTTC
CDR3aa: CAISEIGQGRSSYEQYF

d_gene: TRBD2
v_gene: TRBV11-2
j_gene: TRBJ2-1
abundance: -
CDR3nt: TGTGCCAGCAGCTTAACGCTAGCGGGACTTAACTTCTTC
CDR3aa: CASSLTLAGLNFF

d_gene: -
v_gene: TRBV30
j_gene: TRBJ1-2
abundance: -
CDR3nt: TGTGCCTGGAGTACAGGGTCCTATGGCTACACCTTC
CDR3aa: CAWSTGSYGYTF

d_gene: TRBD2
v_gene: TRBV6-1
j_gene: TRBJ2-5
abundance: -
CDR3nt: TGTGCCAGCAGTGAACGGGGACTAGCGGCGTACTTC
CDR3aa: CASSERGLAAYF

d_gene: TRBD1
v_gene: TRBV6-1
j_gene: TRBJ1-5
abundance: -
CDR3nt: TGTGCCAGCAGGCAGGGACAGGGCGGCCAGCCCCAGCATTTT
CDR3aa: CASRQGQGGQPQHF

d_gene: -
v_gene: TRBV7-9
j_gene: TRBJ2-1
abundance: -
CDR3nt: TGTGCCAGCAGCTACTTGGTCACCCGCCATGGTGAGCAGTTCTTC
CDR3aa: CASSYLVTRHGEQFF

d_gene: TRBD1
v_gene: TRBV19
j_gene: TRBJ1-6
abundance: few
CDR3nt: TGTGCCAGTAGTACCTCTTGGGACAGAAATTCACCCCTCCACTTT
CDR3aa: CASSTSWDRNSPLHF

d_gene: -
v_gene: TRBV5-1
j_gene: TRBJ2-1
abundance: -
CDR3nt: TGCGCCAGCAGCTTGTACGACAGCTCCTACAATGAGCAGTTCTTC
CDR3aa: CASSLYDSSYNEQFF

d_gene: -
v_gene: TRBV11-2
j_gene: TRBJ2-1
abundance: -
CDR3nt: TGTGCCAGCAGCTTAGGGACTGGGAGCTACAATGAGCAGTTCTTC
CDR3aa: CASSLGTGSYNEQFF

d_gene: TRBD1
v_gene: TRBV14
j_gene: TRBJ1-1
abundance: -
CDR3nt: TGTGCCAGCAGCCGCCGGACAGGGGGGATGAACACTGAAGCTTTCTTT
CDR3aa: CASSRRTGGMNTEAFF

d_gene: TRBD1
v_gene: TRBV19
j_gene: TRBJ1-1
abundance: few
CDR3nt: TGTGCCAGTAGTGCCCCGACAGGGGCCGGCCTGAACACTGAAGCTTTCTTT
CDR3aa: CASSAPTGAGLNTEAFF

d_gene: -
v_gene: TRBV6-5
j_gene: TRBJ1-5
abundance: -
CDR3nt: TGTGCCAGCAGTTACGACATCTTGGGGCCCCAGCATTTT
CDR3aa: CASSYDILGPQHF

d_gene: -
v_gene: TRBV4-1
j_gene: TRBJ1-2
abundance: -
CDR3nt: TGCGCCAGCAGCCAAGATATAGGTTCAGGGGTATATGGCTACACCTTC
CDR3aa: CASSQDIGSGVYGYTF

d_gene: -
v_gene: TRBV5-6
j_gene: TRBJ1-2
abundance: -
CDR3nt: TGTGCCAGCAGCTTGGTCGGGCAGGGTTGGAACTATGGCTACACCTTC
CDR3aa: CASSLVGQGWNYGYTF

d_gene: TRBD2
v_gene: TRBV11-2
j_gene: TRBJ2-7
abundance: -
CDR3nt: TGTGCCAGCAGCCTGATCGGGACTAGCGGGAGGAACGAGCAGTACTTC
CDR3aa: CASSLIGTSGRNEQYF

d_gene: TRBD1
v_gene: TRBV9
j_gene: TRBJ1-3
abundance: -
CDR3nt: TGTGCCAGCAGCCCCACAGGGGGCAATGGAAACACCATATATTTT
CDR3aa: CASSPTGGNGNTIYF

d_gene: -
v_gene: TRBV11-3
j_gene: TRBJ2-2
abundance: -
CDR3nt: TGTGCCAGCAGTGGCAGTGCCACCGGGGAGCTGTTTTTT
CDR3aa: CASSGSATGELFF

d_gene: -
v_gene: TRBV5-1
j_gene: TRBJ2-7
abundance: -
CDR3nt: TGCGCCAGCAGCTTGGGACGGGAAGCCTACGAGCAGTACTTC
CDR3aa: CASSLGREAYEQYF

d_gene: -
v_gene: TRBV18
j_gene: TRBJ2-7
abundance: -
CDR3nt: TGTGCCAGCTCGGTCAACAGGGACTACGAGCAGTACTTC
CDR3aa: CASSVNRDYEQYF

d_gene: TRBD2
v_gene: TRBV27
j_gene: TRBJ2-5
abundance: once
CDR3nt: TGTGCCAGCAGTCCTCCGGGACTAGCGGGAGTTGAGACCCAGTACTTC
CDR3aa: CASSPPGLAGVETQYF

d_gene: -
v_gene: TRBV6-5
j_gene: TRBJ2-7
abundance: -
CDR3nt: TGTGCCAGCAGTTACTCAGGGCAGGGGACCTACGAGCAGTACTTC
CDR3aa: CASSYSGQGTYEQYF